This TCR beta chain came from a study of blood T cells in healthy people across ages (dated by TCRdb to the mid-2010s). Looking at the study overall: In model experiments, template switching captured roughly one uniquely barcoded TCR beta cDNA molecule for every two T cells. Four age groups were formed from the donors: young (average 16 years), middle-aged (approximately 39), aged (roughly 59) and long-lived (less than 85). To avoid experimental bias, donors of different ages were distributed randomly across sequencing lanes. For two donors (one aged 18 to 30 and one aged 80 or older), the study analyzed two additional independent replicas of 1 million unique cDNA reads from the same blood draw. To track age-related changes in TCR beta repertoire diversity, the study relied on deep sequencing normalized with unique cDNA molecular identifiers.

The donors were roughly 38 Caucasian individuals from Russia, aged roughly 6 to 100 years, who were systemically healthy. Approximately 10 milliliters of peripheral blood were collected from each donor into EDTA-treated Vacutainer tubes. Ficoll-Paque density-gradient centrifugation was used to isolate PBMCs, with at least 6 million obtained per sample. Trizol reagent was used to extract total RNA from PBMCs, with at least 5.5 micrograms per sample. For every donor, flow cytometry on a PBMC aliquot measured the percentage of naive CD45RAhigh/CD27high T cells. On the study overall, not on this receptor specifically: Bulk unsorted PBMC profiling prevented conclusive comparison of naive and antigen-experienced compartments. A strong correlation was found between observed TCR beta diversity and the percentage of naive T cells measured by flow cytometry. As age increased, observed TCR beta diversity per million T cells dropped in a roughly linear way, and a significant reduction was already evident by age around 41. The CMV infection status of donors was not known, potentially confounding age-related changes in expanded clonotypes. Compared with the aged group, more naive CD4+ T cells, fewer expanded clones and increased TCR diversity were shown by the long-lived group, suggesting age selection. Estimates of total diversity based on one million sequenced T cells were regarded as lower bounds and as underestimates.

The germline V gene supplies CDR1 SGHTA and CDR2 FQGNSA. V and J lose 3 bases and 10 bases, and a span of 10 bases separates them. From its cysteine to its phenylalanine, the CDR3 spans 12 amino acids. Kept here is only the CDR3 DNA, which spans 36 bases and is read in frame from base 1. Libraries were prepared through 5' RACE. TCRdb records Illumina HiSeq 2500 as the sequencer. A second PCR of roughly 7 to 11 cycles was run with a J-beta primer mix and a sample-barcoded 5' primer. Each TCR beta cDNA molecule received a unique molecular identifier from a template-switch 5' adaptor carrying 12 random nucleotides. Each sample yielded at least 2.5 million CDR3-containing paired-end reads. First-strand cDNA was synthesized from all RNA with the Mint cDNA synthesis kit, primed by a TRBC-specific oligonucleotide. After uracil-DNA glycosylase treatment, a first 18-cycle PCR used universal primers M1SS and BC2_uni_R on all cDNA. The original pipeline was this. Normalization of each sample was performed by random selection of 1 million high-quality reads, each carrying a distinct molecular identifier. Reads sharing molecular identifiers were discarded rather than binned into consensus sequences. MiTCR, with a Q25 quality threshold and the strictest error-elimination algorithm, was used for CDR3 identification, clonotype clustering and error correction. Lower-bound total TCR beta diversity was estimated with a nonparametric unseen species model using Euler transformation. TCRdb reprocessed the public reads (quality trimming at Q25 with fastp, clone calling with MiXCR) and kept in-frame beta chains. Each CDR3 protein appears once, grouped with its most common genes and DNA. The V and J calls and clone size are TCRdb's, not the authors'. For this sample there are hundreds of thousands of distinct CDR3 sequences; approximately 30% appear just once. The top ten clones comprise about a sixth of the sample.

Concerning this clonotype: Its antigen is not yet known. Just one base apart from a much larger clone, this may be a read error.

This clonotype originated in a woman older than 75 in good health. Sequencing was carried out using blood. The V and J genes are TRBV7-2 and TRBJ1-5; TRBD1 might be the D gene, on 5 matching bases. The base sequence is TGTGCCAGCAGCTTCAGGACAATACCCCAGCATTTT. This sequence encodes CASSFRTIPQHF. Reference TRBV7-2 and TRBJ1-5 genes cover what lies past the CDR3, so the full variable domain is GAGVSQSPSNKVTEKGKDVELRCDPISGHTALYWYRQSLGQGLEFLIYFQGNSAPDKSGLPSDRFSAERTGGSVSTLTIQRTQQEDSAVYLCASSFRTIPQHFGDGTRLSIL.